The 11 T cell receptor beta chains below all came from one sample that was sequenced in a study of blood T cell repertoires in COVID-19. Libraries were prepared by immunoSEQ multiplex PCR; TCRdb keeps only in-frame clonotypes and omits some of them. The sample carries roughly 150,000 clones, approximately 80% recorded once. Source material: peripheral blood. These receptors all stem from a man in his sixties with acute or convalescent COVID-19.

V is TRBV2 and J is TRBJ2-5; 10 bases are a match to TRBD1. The CDR3 runs to 17 residues. V lost 3 bases to trimming and J lost 4 bases; unmatched junction nucleotides: 11. CDR1 SNHLY and CDR2 FYNNEI come from the germline V gene. CDR3 DNA: TGTGCCAGCAGTGAGTCGAGGACAGGGGGTATTAGAGAGACCCAGTACTTC. Its translation: CASSESRTGGIRETQYF.

The chain has TRBV2 and TRBJ2-2, with 9 bases lining up with TRBD1. The CDR3 contains 14 residues. The V gene's germline CDR1 is SNHLY and CDR2 FYNNEI. Trimming at V came to 7 bases and at J to 1 base, leaving 1 base not matched to a gene. In nucleotides, the CDR3 is TGTGCCAGCAAGGGACAGGGGAACACCGGGGAGCTGTTTTTT. Translated, it gives CASKGQGNTGELFF.

This clone was observed a single time. This chain connects TRBV28 to TRBJ2-7, with unresolved D. CDR3 length: 12 residues. V lost 3 bases and J 3 bases, leaving 6 bases between the germline ends. CDR1 is MDHEN, CDR2 SYDVKM, per germline. CDR3 region: CASSFLFYEQYF. CDR3 DNA sequence: TGTGCCAGCAGTTTCCTTTTCTACGAGCAGTACTTC.

The chain recombines TRBV24-1 with TRBJ2-2; maybe TRBD2 (5 bases). The CDR3 loop spans 14 amino acids. CDR1 and CDR2 from the germline V gene are KGHDR and SFDVKD. V was shortened by 7 bases and J by 5 bases, with 13 bases between the two germline ends. CDR3 sequence: CATRGAPGTGELFF. As DNA, the CDR3 is TGTGCCACCAGAGGAGCCCCGGGGACCGGGGAGCTGTTTTTT.

The chain employs TRBV7-3 and TRBJ1-2; D is perhaps TRBD1 (5 bases). CDR1 SGHTA and CDR2 FQGTGA come from the germline V gene. The CDR3 sequence is 13 residues long. Trimming removed 5 bases at V and 8 bases at J, with 15 bases between. Here the CDR3 reads CASSPRGGAGYTF. The CDR3 DNA sequence: TGTGCCAGCAGCCCCCGTGGAGGGGCCGGCTACACCTTC.

The rearrangement joins TRBV2 to TRBJ1-4; TRBD1 might be the D (6 bases). V was shortened by 11 bases and J by 2 bases, with 9 bases between the two germline ends. Looked up from germline, CDR1 is SNHLY and CDR2 is FYNNEI. This CDR3 comprises 12 residues. CDR3 coding DNA: TGTGCCGGAACAGGGACTAATGAAAAACTGTTTTTT. Its translation is CAGTGTNEKLFF.

This chain connects TRBV4-1 to TRBJ1-4; the D gene is possibly TRBD1 (5 bases). Deletions cut 1 base from V and 5 bases from J, with 11 bases between. CDR1 is MGHRA and CDR2 is YSYEKL in the germline V gene. CDR3 length equals 15 residues. CDR3 sequence (DNA): TGCGCCAGCAGCCAAGGTAGTCAGGGCAATGAAAAACTGTTTTTT. Its protein product is CASSQGSQGNEKLFF.

The CDR3 DNA reads as TGTGCCAGCAGGGCCGGGGGGATAGCGGGAATATCCTCTAGCACAGATACGCAGTATTTT. Residues: CASRAGGIAGISSSTDTQYF. The chain employs TRBV2 and TRBJ2-3; 8 bases map to TRBD2. The germline V gene encodes CDR1 SNHLY and CDR2 FYNNEI. The CDR3 totals 20 residues. V gave up 6 bases and J gave up 0 bases; unmatched junction bases: 20.

This sequence joins TRBV15 and TRBJ1-2, with 10 positions matching TRBD1. CDR1 is LNHNV, CDR2 YYDKDF, per germline (reference sequence). This CDR3 comprises 15 residues. J gave up 4 bases and V 5 bases, and 7 bases lay outside the gene matches. In nucleotides, the CDR3 is TGTGCCACCAGCTTACGGACAGGGGGAACCTATGGCTACACCTTC. Its translation is CATSLRTGGTYGYTF.

The chain joins TRBV9 to TRBJ2-3; 12 nucleotides align to TRBD2. CDR1 is SGDLS and CDR2 is YYNGEE in the germline V gene. The CDR3 extends over 21 amino acids. Trimming at V came to 4 bases and at J to 3 bases, leaving 21 bases not matched to a gene. The CDR3 loop reads CASSLSTPVGASGRGTDTQYF. Written as DNA, the CDR3 is TGTGCCAGCAGCCTTAGCACCCCCGTAGGAGCTAGCGGGAGGGGTACAGATACGCAGTATTTT.

The chain uses TRBV5-6 and TRBJ1-1, with 8 bases fitting TRBD1. J was trimmed by 11 bases and V by 1 base; bases with no gene match: 13. The CDR3 runs to 15 residues. CDR1 SGHDT and CDR2 YYEEEE come from the germline V gene. The CDR3 spells CASSLNPTGAVRAFF. The CDR3 nucleotides read TGTGCCAGCAGCTTGAACCCGACAGGGGCGGTCCGGGCTTTCTTT.